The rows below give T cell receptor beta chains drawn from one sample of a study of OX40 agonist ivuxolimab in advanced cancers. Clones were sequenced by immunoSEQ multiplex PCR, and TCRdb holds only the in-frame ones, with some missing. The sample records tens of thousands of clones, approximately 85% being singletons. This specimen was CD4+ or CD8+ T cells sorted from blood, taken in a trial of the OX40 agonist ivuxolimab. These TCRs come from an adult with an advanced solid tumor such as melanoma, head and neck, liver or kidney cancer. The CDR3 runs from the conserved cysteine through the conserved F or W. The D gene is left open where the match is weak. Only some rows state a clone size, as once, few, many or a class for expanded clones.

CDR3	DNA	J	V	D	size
CASSSLRDRSYEQYF	TGTGCCAGCAGCTCCCTCCGGGACAGATCCTACGAGCAGTACTTC	TRBJ2-7	TRBV11-2	TRBD1	.
CASSYMVGANVLTF	TGTGCCAGCAGTTACATGGTAGGGGCCAACGTCCTGACTTTC	TRBJ2-6	TRBV6-5	.	.
CASSLRGPGTSSYEQYF	TGTGCCAGCAGCTTAAGAGGCCCCGGGACTAGCTCCTACGAGCAGTACTTC	TRBJ2-7	TRBV11-2	TRBD2	.
CASSPYNEQFF	TGTGCCAGCAGCCCTTACAATGAGCAGTTCTTC	TRBJ2-1	TRBV28	.	.
CAWSVGLASTDTQYF	TGTGCCTGGAGTGTAGGCCTCGCTAGCACAGATACGCAGTATTTT	TRBJ2-3	TRBV30	.	.
CATTPGTGVGYTF	TGTGCCACTACTCCCGGGACAGGGGTTGGCTACACCTTC	TRBJ1-2	TRBV15	TRBD1	few
CASSDRGLRGNTIYF	TGTGCCAGCAGTGACAGGGGGCTGAGAGGAAACACCATATATTTT	TRBJ1-3	TRBV2	TRBD1	.
CATSRDLLAGVEEQFF	TGTGCCACCAGCAGAGATTTATTAGCGGGGGTAGAAGAGCAGTTCTTC	TRBJ2-1	TRBV15	TRBD2	.
CASSQDRGAITGELFF	TGCGCCAGCAGCCAAGATCGGGGGGCGATCACCGGGGAGCTGTTTTTT	TRBJ2-2	TRBV4-1	.	.
CASSPTWAGNTEAFF	TGTGCCAGCTCACCCACCTGGGCAGGGAACACTGAAGCTTTCTTT	TRBJ1-1	TRBV18	.	.
CASSPRQGRDGEAFF	TGTGCCAGTAGTCCCCGACAGGGTAGGGACGGTGAAGCTTTCTTT	TRBJ1-1	TRBV19	TRBD1	.
CASSLEQGYTF	TGTGCCAGCAGCTTAGAGCAAGGCTACACCTTC	TRBJ1-2	TRBV7-9	.	.
CASSVAVRGDTGELFF	TGTGCCAGCAGCGTAGCGGTACGGGGGGACACCGGGGAGCTGTTTTTT	TRBJ2-2	TRBV9	TRBD2	.
CASSLDRAGPGTGELFF	TGTGCCAGCAGCTTAGATAGAGCAGGGCCCGGCACCGGGGAGCTGTTTTTT	TRBJ2-2	TRBV11-2	.	.
CASRPDEGGGSPLHF	TGTGCCAGCAGGCCAGACGAAGGGGGTGGGTCACCCCTCCACTTT	TRBJ1-6	TRBV2	.	.
CASSPNRAGNQYF	TGTGCCAGCAGCCCAAATAGGGCGGGGAACCAGTACTTC	TRBJ2-5	TRBV7-2	.	.
CASSPDGNTIYF	TGTGCCAGCTCACCGGACGGAAACACCATATATTTT	TRBJ1-3	TRBV18	.	.
CASSHRDADTQYF	TGTGCCAGCAGCCACCGGGACGCAGATACGCAGTATTTT	TRBJ2-3	TRBV4-2	.	.
CASRAGTGGASNQPQHF	TGTGCCAGCAGGGCCGGGACAGGGGGCGCGAGCAATCAGCCCCAGCATTTT	TRBJ1-5	TRBV2	TRBD1	.
CASSLTYRDRALDTQYF	TGTGCCAGCAGCCTAACATACCGGGACAGGGCGCTCGATACGCAGTATTTT	TRBJ2-3	TRBV4-2	TRBD1	.
CASSTSGAKNIQYF	TGTGCCAGCAGCACTTCGGGGGCCAAAAACATTCAGTACTTC	TRBJ2-4	TRBV7-2	.	.
CASSLQQGRNTEAFF	TGTGCCAGCAGCTTACAACAGGGAAGAAACACTGAAGCTTTCTTT	TRBJ1-1	TRBV7-6	.	.
CASSLSGREKLFF	TGTGCCAGCAGTTTATCAGGGCGTGAAAAACTGTTTTTT	TRBJ1-4	TRBV28	.	.
CASSFTVHGYTF	TGTGCCAGCAGTTTTACGGTTCATGGCTACACCTTC	TRBJ1-2	TRBV28	.	.
CASSLVVDEKLFF	TGTGCCAGCAGCTTGGTGGTTGATGAAAAACTGTTTTTT	TRBJ1-4	TRBV5-5	.	.
CASTQGGSRVCEQYF	TGTGCCAGCACCCAAGGGGGTTCCAGGGTGTGCGAGCAGTACTTC	TRBJ2-7	TRBV25-1	.	.
CASRGTGMGSPLHF	TGTGCCAGCAGGGGGACAGGGATGGGCTCACCCCTCCACTTT	TRBJ1-6	TRBV27	TRBD1	few
CASSLGAPDSNQPQHF	TGTGCCAGCAGCTTAGGGGCACCAGATAGCAATCAGCCCCAGCATTTT	TRBJ1-5	TRBV5-4	.	.
CASSLRPGRSYEQYF	TGCGCCAGCAGCTTGCGGCCAGGGCGCTCCTACGAGCAGTACTTC	TRBJ2-7	TRBV5-1	.	.
CASSPATGGTEAFF	TGTGCCAGCTCACCAGCCACAGGGGGCACTGAAGCTTTCTTT	TRBJ1-1	TRBV18	TRBD1	few
CASREGWGETQYF	TGTGCCAGCAGGGAGGGGTGGGGGGAGACCCAGTACTTC	TRBJ2-5	TRBV5-4	.	.
CASGNSDRGETQYF	TGTGCTAGTGGTAACTCGGACAGGGGAGAGACCCAGTACTTC	TRBJ2-5	TRBV12-5	TRBD1	once
CAISEHQGISNTEAFF	TGTGCCATCAGTGAGCATCAGGGGATCTCGAACACTGAAGCTTTCTTT	TRBJ1-1	TRBV10-3	.	few
CASSFVFLSELAGVSHYEQYF	TGCGCCAGCAGCTTCGTTTTTTTATCTGAACTAGCGGGAGTATCCCACTACGAGCAGTACTTC	TRBJ2-7	TRBV5-1	TRBD2	.
CASLQALNTEAFF	TGTGCCAGCTTACAGGCATTGAACACTGAAGCTTTCTTT	TRBJ1-1	TRBV18	.	.
CASSLGTSGAADTQYF	TGCGCCAGCAGCTTAGGGACTAGCGGGGCGGCAGATACGCAGTATTTT	TRBJ2-3	TRBV5-1	TRBD2	.
CASSLRRVGLASSGANVLTF	TGTGCCAGCAGTTTAAGGCGAGTTGGATTAGCGAGCTCTGGGGCCAACGTCCTGACTTTC	TRBJ2-6	TRBV28	.	.
CASSFSFTDTQYF	TGTGCCAGCAGCTTTAGTTTCACAGATACGCAGTATTTT	TRBJ2-3	TRBV7-3	.	.
CASARTLNTEAFF	TGCGCCAGCGCCCGGACCTTGAACACTGAAGCTTTCTTT	TRBJ1-1	TRBV10-1	.	.
CASSFEATVYGYTF	TGCGCCAGCAGCTTTGAGGCGACCGTCTATGGCTACACCTTC	TRBJ1-2	TRBV5-1	.	.
CASSLLGGRETQYF	TGTGCCAGCAGTTTATTAGGGGGCAGGGAGACCCAGTACTTC	TRBJ2-5	TRBV28	TRBD1	.
CASNQGETQYF	TGCGCCAGCAACCAGGGAGAGACCCAGTACTTC	TRBJ2-5	TRBV5-1	.	.
CASSQDHGTSYEQYF	TGCGCCAGCAGCCAAGATCACGGGACCTCCTACGAGCAGTACTTC	TRBJ2-7	TRBV4-1	.	.
CASSPSAASYEQYF	TGTGCCAGCAGCCCGAGCGCAGCCTCCTACGAGCAGTACTTC	TRBJ2-7	TRBV7-3	.	.
CASSFGAGQGDSPLHF	TGCGCCAGCAGCTTCGGGGCGGGACAGGGCGATTCACCCCTCCACTTT	TRBJ1-6	TRBV5-1	TRBD1	.
CASLRSAGSNYGYTF	TGTGCCAGCCTACGGTCAGCCGGATCTAACTATGGCTACACCTTC	TRBJ1-2	TRBV6-5	.	.
CASSPRTGGGGKLFF	TGTGCCAGCAGCCCGCGGACAGGGGGCGGTGGGAAACTGTTTTTT	TRBJ1-4	TRBV11-2	TRBD1	.
CASSEAGETQYF	TGTGCCAGCAGTGAAGCGGGAGAGACCCAGTACTTC	TRBJ2-5	TRBV6-1	.	.
CASAQQGDQETQYF	TGCGCCAGCGCCCAACAGGGGGACCAAGAGACCCAGTACTTC	TRBJ2-5	TRBV5-1	TRBD1	.
CASSLLPLAGVGEQYF	TGTGCCAGCAGCCTCCTCCCCCTAGCGGGAGTTGGCGAGCAGTACTTC	TRBJ2-7	TRBV7-6	TRBD2	.
CASSPLRKRETQYF	TGTGCCAGCAGCCCCCTGAGGAAACGGGAGACCCAGTACTTC	TRBJ2-5	TRBV11-2	.	.
CASSLEGGANTGELFF	TGTGCCAGCAGCTTAGAGGGCGGCGCGAACACCGGGGAGCTGTTTTTT	TRBJ2-2	TRBV11-2	.	few
CASSSGGFEKLFF	TGTGCCAGCAGTTCAGGGGGTTTTGAAAAACTGTTTTTT	TRBJ1-4	TRBV2	TRBD1	.
CASSLLDRGTEAFF	TGTGCCAGCAGTTTACTAGACAGGGGCACTGAAGCTTTCTTT	TRBJ1-1	TRBV28	TRBD1	.
CATSRDRVSTDTQYF	TGTGCCACCAGCAGAGACAGGGTTAGCACAGATACGCAGTATTTT	TRBJ2-3	TRBV15	.	.